This T cell receptor beta chain was sequenced in a study of shared clonotypes between healthy human individuals. Genomic DNA of unsorted samples came from roughly 90 million PBMCs. Per the study methods: As immunoSEQ supplied junction-only sequences (without quality scores), filtering differed. The method was immunoSEQ multiplex PCR; TCRdb's version includes in-frame clones alone and lacks a portion of them. V, J and clone size derive from that table, while D and trimming were established from the DNA sequence. The table includes more than 400,000 clones, about 72% detected once. This CDR3 contains 10 residues. The V end was cut by 10 bases, the J end by 5 bases, with 8 bases between. Germline V gene sequence: CDR1 SEHNR, CDR2 FQNEAQ (reference sequence).

The clonotype was recovered from a woman aged 40 to 50 in good health. Some clones in this sample may be carry-over from other donors' samples. Sequenced material: PBMCs. The rearrangement joins TRBV7-9 to TRBJ1-2; a weak D match, TRBD1 (5 bases). The CDR3 here is CATTEYGYTF. The CDR3 coding sequence is TGTGCCACGACAGAGTATGGCTACACCTTC.